This T cell receptor (beta chain) was sequenced during a study of blood T cell repertoires in COVID-19. Study at large: The study drew acute and convalescent COVID-19 samples from the United States, Italy and Spain. Sample material is recorded as cDNA or gDNA derived from T cells, B-cell-depleted T cells, or PBMCs.

Per the authors' pipeline: Reference gene primer amplification gave nucleated cell count estimates. The table came from immunoSEQ multiplex PCR; TCRdb's copy has only in-frame clones and leaves some out. For V, J and clone size, that table is used; D and trimming come from the DNA. There are hundreds of thousands of clones in the sample; 87% occur only once, and under 4% lies in the top ten. This CDR3 comprises 15 residues. CDR1 is MDHEN, CDR2 SYDVKM, per germline. V gave up 5 bases and J gave up 7 bases; unmatched junction bases: 8. The J gene is TRBJ1-4, the V gene TRBV28; 9 bases fit TRBD1. The source is a man younger than 35 with active or convalescent COVID-19. Specimen: peripheral blood. The CDR3 sequence is CASSLPGTGREKLFF. For the CDR3, the DNA is TGTGCCAGCAGTCTCCCCGGGACAGGGCGTGAAAAACTGTTTTTT.